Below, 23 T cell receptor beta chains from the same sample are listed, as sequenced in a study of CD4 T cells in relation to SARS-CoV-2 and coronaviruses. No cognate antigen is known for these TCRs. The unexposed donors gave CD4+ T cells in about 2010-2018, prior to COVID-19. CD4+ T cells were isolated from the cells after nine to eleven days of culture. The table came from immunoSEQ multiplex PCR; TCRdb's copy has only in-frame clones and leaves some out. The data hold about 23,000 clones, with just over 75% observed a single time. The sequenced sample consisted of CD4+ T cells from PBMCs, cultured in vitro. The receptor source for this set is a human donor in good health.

The CDR3 DNA is TGTGCCAGCAAGCTAGCGGGAGGCTCCTACGAGCAGTACTTC. Its translation is CASKLAGGSYEQYF. This chain joins TRBV6-6 and TRBJ2-7, with 11 nucleotides matching TRBD2. V lost 7 bases to trimming and J lost 0 bases; unmatched junction nucleotides: 2. This CDR3 is built from 14 residues. Germline values: CDR1 MNHNY, CDR2 SVGAGI (reference sequence).

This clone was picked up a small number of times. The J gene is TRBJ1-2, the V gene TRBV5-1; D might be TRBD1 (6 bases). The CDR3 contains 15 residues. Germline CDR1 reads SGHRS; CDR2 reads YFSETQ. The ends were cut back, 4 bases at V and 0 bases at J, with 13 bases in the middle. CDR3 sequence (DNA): TGCGCCAGCAGCCTACAGACAGGAGCTAACTATGGCTACACCTTC. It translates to CASSLQTGANYGYTF.

This CDR3 is CASSLYRGKETQYF. In nucleotides, the CDR3 is TGTGCCAGCAGCTTGTACAGGGGTAAGGAGACCCAGTACTTC. The rearrangement joins TRBV7-2 to TRBJ2-5, with 7 bases aligning to TRBD1. The CDR3 is 14 amino acids. After removal of 3 bases from V and 5 bases from J, the junction contained 6 bases not matched to a gene. The V gene's germline CDR1 is SGHTA and CDR2 FQGNSA.

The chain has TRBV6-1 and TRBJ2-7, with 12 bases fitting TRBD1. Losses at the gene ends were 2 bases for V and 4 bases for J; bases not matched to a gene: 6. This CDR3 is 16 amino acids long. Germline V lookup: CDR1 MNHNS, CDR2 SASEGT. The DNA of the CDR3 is TGTGCCAGCAGTGAAAATCCGGGACAGGGGGCTTACGAGCAGTACTTC. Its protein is CASSENPGQGAYEQYF.

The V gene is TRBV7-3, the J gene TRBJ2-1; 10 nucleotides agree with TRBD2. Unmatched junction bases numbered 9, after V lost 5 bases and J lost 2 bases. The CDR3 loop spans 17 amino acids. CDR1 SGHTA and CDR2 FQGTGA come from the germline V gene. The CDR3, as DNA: TGTGCCAGCAGCCCTCAATGGACTAGCGGAACCTACAATGAGCAGTTCTTC. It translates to CASSPQWTSGTYNEQFF.

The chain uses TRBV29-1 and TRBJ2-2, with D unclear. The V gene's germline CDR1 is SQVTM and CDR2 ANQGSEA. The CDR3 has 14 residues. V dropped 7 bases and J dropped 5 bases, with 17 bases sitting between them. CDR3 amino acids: CSAETDARTGELFF. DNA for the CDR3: TGCAGCGCAGAGACTGACGCGAGAACCGGGGAGCTGTTTTTT.

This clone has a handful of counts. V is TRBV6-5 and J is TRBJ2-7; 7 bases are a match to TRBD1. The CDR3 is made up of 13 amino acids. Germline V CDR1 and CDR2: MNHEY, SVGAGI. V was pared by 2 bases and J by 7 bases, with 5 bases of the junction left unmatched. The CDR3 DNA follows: TGTGCCAGCAGTTACGACAGGGTTGGGGAGCAGTACTTC. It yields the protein CASSYDRVGEQYF.

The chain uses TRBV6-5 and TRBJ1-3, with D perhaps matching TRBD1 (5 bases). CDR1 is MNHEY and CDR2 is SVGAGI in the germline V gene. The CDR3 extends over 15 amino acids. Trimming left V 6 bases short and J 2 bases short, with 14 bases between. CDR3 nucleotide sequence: TGTGCCAGCAGCCGGGACCCGGCCCCTGGAAACACCATATATTTT. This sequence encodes CASSRDPAPGNTIYF.

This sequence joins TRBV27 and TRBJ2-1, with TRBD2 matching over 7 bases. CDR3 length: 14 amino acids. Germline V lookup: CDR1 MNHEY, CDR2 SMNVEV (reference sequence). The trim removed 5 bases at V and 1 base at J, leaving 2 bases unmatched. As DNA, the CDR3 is TGTGCCAGCAGTATTAGCGGGTCCTACAATGAGCAGTTCTTC. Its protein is CASSISGSYNEQFF.

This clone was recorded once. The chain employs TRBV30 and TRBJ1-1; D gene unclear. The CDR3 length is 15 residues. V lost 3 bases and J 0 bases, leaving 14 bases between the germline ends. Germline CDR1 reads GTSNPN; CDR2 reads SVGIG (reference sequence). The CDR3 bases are TGTGCCTGGAGCGCGGGCGTTGCCCTGAACACTGAAGCTTTCTTT. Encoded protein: CAWSAGVALNTEAFF.

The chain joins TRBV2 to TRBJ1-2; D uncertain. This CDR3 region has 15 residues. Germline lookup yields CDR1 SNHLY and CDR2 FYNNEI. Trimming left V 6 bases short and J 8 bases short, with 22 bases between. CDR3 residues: CASSLVPGETGGYTF. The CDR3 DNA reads TGTGCCAGCAGCCTTGTACCCGGAGAGACCGGGGGCTACACCTTC.

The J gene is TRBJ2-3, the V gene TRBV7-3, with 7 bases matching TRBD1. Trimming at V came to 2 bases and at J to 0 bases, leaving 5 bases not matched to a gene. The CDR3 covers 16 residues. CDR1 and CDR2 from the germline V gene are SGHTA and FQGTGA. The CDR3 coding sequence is TGTGCCAGCAGCTTACAAGGGGGCCTAAGCACAGATACGCAGTATTTT. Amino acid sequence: CASSLQGGLSTDTQYF.

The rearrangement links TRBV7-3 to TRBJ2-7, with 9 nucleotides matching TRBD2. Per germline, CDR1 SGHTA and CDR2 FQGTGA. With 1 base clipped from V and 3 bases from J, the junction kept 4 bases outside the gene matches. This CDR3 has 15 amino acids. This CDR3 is CASSLKGGGGYEQYF. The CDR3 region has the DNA TGTGCCAGCAGCTTAAAGGGCGGGGGGGGCTACGAGCAGTACTTC.

The CDR3 here is CASSLAAANYGYTF. The CDR3 DNA follows: TGTGCCAGCAGCTTAGCGGCAGCGAACTATGGCTACACCTTC. The chain couples TRBV7-2 to TRBJ1-2; D remains ambiguous. This CDR3 is 14 amino acids long. Germline V CDR1 and CDR2: SGHTA, FQGNSA. The ends were cut back, 0 bases at V and 2 bases at J, with 7 bases in the middle. Variable domain in full (rest from reference TRBV7-2 and TRBJ1-2): GAGVSQSPSNKVTEKGKDVELRCDPISGHTALYWYRQSLGQGLEFLIYFQGNSAPDKSGLPSDRFSAERTGGSVSTLTIQRTQQEDSAVYLCASSLAAANYGYTFGSGTRLTVV.

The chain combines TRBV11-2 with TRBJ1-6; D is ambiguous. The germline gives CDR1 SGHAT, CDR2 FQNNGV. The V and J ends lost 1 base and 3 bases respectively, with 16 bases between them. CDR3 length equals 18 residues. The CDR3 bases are TGTGCCAGCAGCTTAGTTGTGGGAGCCCTAAACTATAATTCACCCCTCCACTTT. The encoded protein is CASSLVVGALNYNSPLHF.

The CDR3 DNA sequence: TGTGCCAGCAGCCAAGATCCCAGCACAGATACGCAGTATTTT. This encodes CASSQDPSTDTQYF. The chain carries TRBV4-2 and TRBJ2-3; D remains unclear. The CDR3 extends over 14 amino acids. CDR1 is LGHNA and CDR2 is YNFKEQ in the germline V gene. V was pared by 0 bases and J by 0 bases, with 4 bases between.

The CDR3 nucleotides read TGTGCTAGTGGGCGGGACACCCAGAACACCGGGGAGCTGTTTTTT. Translating it yields CASGRDTQNTGELFF. V usage is TRBV12-5 and J usage is TRBJ2-2, with D tentatively TRBD1 or TRBD2 (6 bases each). The CDR3 has 15 residues. Germline CDR1 LGHNT, CDR2 FRNRAP. Deletions cut 6 bases from V and 1 base from J, with 12 bases between.

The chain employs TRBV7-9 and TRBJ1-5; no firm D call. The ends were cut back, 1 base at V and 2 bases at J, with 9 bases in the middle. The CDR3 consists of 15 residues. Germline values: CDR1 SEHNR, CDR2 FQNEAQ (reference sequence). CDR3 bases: TGTGCCAGCAGCTTAGGAAGTGTCGGCAATCAGCCCCAGCATTTT. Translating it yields CASSLGSVGNQPQHF.

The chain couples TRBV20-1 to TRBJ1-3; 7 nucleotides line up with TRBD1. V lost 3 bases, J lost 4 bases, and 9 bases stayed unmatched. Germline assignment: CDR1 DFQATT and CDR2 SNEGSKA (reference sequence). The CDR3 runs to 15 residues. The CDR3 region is CSASGAGQLGNTIYF. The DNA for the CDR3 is TGCAGTGCTAGTGGTGCGGGACAGCTAGGAAACACCATATATTTT.

This chain's CDR3 is CASSYMVGGTEKLFF. The CDR3 nucleotides read TGTGCCAGCAGTTACATGGTGGGGGGAACTGAAAAACTGTTTTTT. The chain recombines TRBV28 with TRBJ1-4; TRBD1 might be the D (5 bases). Germline assignment: CDR1 MDHEN and CDR2 SYDVKM. CDR3 length equals 15 residues. Trimming cost V 4 bases and J 7 bases, with 16 bases left between them.

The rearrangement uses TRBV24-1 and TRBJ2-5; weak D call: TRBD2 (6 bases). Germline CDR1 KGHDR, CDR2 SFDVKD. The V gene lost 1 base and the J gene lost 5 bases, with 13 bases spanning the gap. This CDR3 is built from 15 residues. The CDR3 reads CATSDLGRGGETQYF. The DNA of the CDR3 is TGTGCCACCAGTGATTTAGGGCGGGGCGGCGAGACCCAGTACTTC.

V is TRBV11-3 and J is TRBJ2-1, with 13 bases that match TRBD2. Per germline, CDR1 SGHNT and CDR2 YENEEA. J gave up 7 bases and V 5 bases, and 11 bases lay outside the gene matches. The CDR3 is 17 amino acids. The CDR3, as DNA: TGTGCCAGCAGCAAGATCTCGGGACTAGCGGGATTTAATGAGCAGTTCTTC. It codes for CASSKISGLAGFNEQFF.

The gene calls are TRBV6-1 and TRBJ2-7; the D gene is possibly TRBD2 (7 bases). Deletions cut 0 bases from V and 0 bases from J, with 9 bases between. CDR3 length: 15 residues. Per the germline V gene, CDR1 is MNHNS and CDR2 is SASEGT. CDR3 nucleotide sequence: TGTGCCAGCAGTGAAGCGGGAGGGGGCTCCTACGAGCAGTACTTC. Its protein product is CASSEAGGGSYEQYF.